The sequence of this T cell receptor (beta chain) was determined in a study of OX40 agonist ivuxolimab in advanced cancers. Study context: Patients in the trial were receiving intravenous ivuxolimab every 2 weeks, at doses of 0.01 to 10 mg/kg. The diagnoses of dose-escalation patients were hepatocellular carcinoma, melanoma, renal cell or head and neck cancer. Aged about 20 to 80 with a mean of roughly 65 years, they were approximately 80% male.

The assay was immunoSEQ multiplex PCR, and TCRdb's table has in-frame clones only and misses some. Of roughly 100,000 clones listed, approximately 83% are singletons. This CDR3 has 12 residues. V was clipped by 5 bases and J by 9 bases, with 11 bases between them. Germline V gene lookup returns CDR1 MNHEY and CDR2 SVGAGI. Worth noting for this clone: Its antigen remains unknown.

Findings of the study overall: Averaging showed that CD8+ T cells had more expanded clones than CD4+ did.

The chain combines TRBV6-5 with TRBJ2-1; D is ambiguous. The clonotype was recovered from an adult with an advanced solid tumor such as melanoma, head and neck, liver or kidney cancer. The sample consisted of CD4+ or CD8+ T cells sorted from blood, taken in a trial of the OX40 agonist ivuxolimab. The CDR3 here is CASSDGAPEQFF. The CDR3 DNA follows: TGTGCCAGCAGTGATGGTGCCCCTGAGCAGTTCTTC.